This TCR beta chain was identified in a study of CD8 T cells in Susac syndrome. The T cells that were sequenced for TCR beta were CD8+ and CD4+ cells from blood. Negative isolation was applied to CD8+ and CD4+ T cells, and FACS enrichment was applied to TEMRA cells. The RNA, about 0.45 to 1 ug, was put through reverse transcription using random hexamers. Each CDR3 protein is one row after TCRdb ran MiXCR on the immunoSEQ multiplex PCR reads. The sample holds roughly 330,000 distinct CDR3 sequences, around 90% seen once. The CDR3 sequence is 13 residues long. V was cut by 8 bases and J by 8 bases, with 16 bases left in between. Germline CDR1 and CDR2: SEHNR and FQNEAQ (reference sequence).

The sequenced material came from CD4+ T cells from PBMCs. The V call is TRBV7-9, the J call TRBJ2-1; D could derive from TRBD1 or TRBD2 (5 bases each). The clonotype comes from a human donor with multiple sclerosis. For the CDR3, the DNA is TGTGCCAGCCGGGGCGGAACATCGGATGAGCAGTTCTTC. Amino acid sequence: CASRGGTSDEQFF.